Listed here are 10 T cell receptor beta chains from one sample, sequenced in a study of blood T cell repertoires in COVID-19. Profiling relied on immunoSEQ multiplex PCR, and the TCRdb table lists in-frame clones only, not all of them. The table lists some 13,000 clones, 70% to 90% of them singletons. The sample comprised peripheral blood. All receptors derive from a man of 80 years or more with acute or convalescent COVID-19.

The chain's CDR3 is CASSYDRGSYTF. The CDR3 region has the DNA TGTGCCAGCAGTTACGACAGGGGAAGCTACACCTTC. The chain links TRBV6-6 to TRBJ1-2, with 8 bases lining up with TRBD1. In germline, CDR1 is MNHNY, CDR2 SVGAGI (reference sequence). Trimming took 2 bases from V and 9 from J; bases not matched to a gene: 2. This CDR3 has 12 residues.

The V gene is TRBV4-2, the J gene TRBJ2-1; 13 nucleotides align to TRBD2. This CDR3 comprises 21 residues. Germline-derived CDR1 and CDR2 are LGHNA and YNFKEQ. Trimming cost V 0 bases and J 0 bases; bases outside gene matches: 11. The CDR3 DNA reads TGTGCCAGCAGCCAAGATCCCCTGACTAGCGGGAGGTCTAGCTCCTACAATGAGCAGTTCTTC. It yields the protein CASSQDPLTSGRSSSYNEQFF.

The CDR3 protein is CASSFAAGEVQYF. CDR3 nucleotides: TGTGCCAGCAGCTTCGCGGCGGGGGAAGTGCAGTACTTC. The chain couples TRBV11-2 to TRBJ2-7, with 7 bases lining up with TRBD2. The CDR3 is 13 amino acids. V was pared by 3 bases and J by 9 bases, with 8 bases of the junction left unmatched. Germline-derived CDR1 and CDR2 are SGHAT and FQNNGV.

The rearrangement links TRBV4-1 to TRBJ1-1; 7 positions match TRBD1. CDR3 size: 18 residues. V lost 0 bases and J lost 0; bases outside the gene matches: 10. The germline CDR1 and CDR2 sequences are MGHRA and YSYEKL. The CDR3 protein is CASSQDRTGKHMNTEAFF. CDR3 nucleotides: TGCGCCAGCAGCCAAGATAGGACAGGCAAACACATGAACACTGAAGCTTTCTTT.

The rearrangement joins TRBV11-2 to TRBJ2-1; 12 nucleotides agree with TRBD2. In germline, CDR1 is SGHAT, CDR2 FQNNGV. CDR3 length equals 16 residues. V shed 5 bases, J shed 9 bases, and the junction held 11 bases outside the gene matches. The CDR3 sequence is CASSATSGRGWGEQFF. The CDR3 DNA reads TGTGCCAGCAGCGCGACTAGCGGGAGAGGGTGGGGTGAGCAGTTCTTC.

The J gene is TRBJ2-3, the V gene TRBV28; D is unclear. Trimming stripped 6 bases from V and 1 base from J, with 5 bases between. This CDR3 has 12 residues. Per the germline V gene, CDR1 is MDHEN and CDR2 is SYDVKM. CDR3 in DNA: TGTGCCAGCAGGACTGGCACAGATACGCAGTATTTT. This encodes CASRTGTDTQYF.

The chain carries TRBV5-1 and TRBJ2-1, with TRBD2 identical over 14 bases. Germline CDR1 SGHRS, CDR2 YFSETQ. Losses at the gene ends were 3 bases for V and 8 bases for J; bases not matched to a gene: 10. This CDR3 has 17 amino acids. This CDR3 is CASSSGTSGGPKYEQFF. CDR3 nucleotides: TGCGCCAGCAGCTCCGGGACTAGCGGGGGCCCAAAGTATGAGCAGTTCTTC. Full variable domain (outside the CDR3, taken from reference TRBV5-1 and TRBJ2-1): KAGVTQTPRYLIKTRGQQVTLSCSPISGHRSVSWYQQTPGQGLQFLFEYFSETQRNKGNFPGRFSGRQFSNSRSEMNVSTLELGDSALYLCASSSGTSGGPKYEQFFGPGTRLTVL.

The chain couples TRBV30 to TRBJ1-6, with 8 bases identical to TRBD1. V gave up 0 bases and J gave up 9 bases; unmatched junction bases: 4. This CDR3 has 14 amino acids. CDR1 and CDR2 (germline): GTSNPN, SVGIG (reference sequence). The CDR3 DNA is TGTGCCTGGAGTGTTCTCAGGGGGCGTTCACCCCTCCACTTT. It specifies CAWSVLRGRSPLHF.

This chain links TRBV7-8 with TRBJ2-2; 7 positions match TRBD1. V shed 5 bases and J 1 base; nucleotides not matched to a gene: 4. Germline V gene lookup returns CDR1 SGHVS and CDR2 FQNEAQ. The CDR3 extends over 15 amino acids. The CDR3 protein is CASSPRTGNTGELFF. The CDR3 coding sequence is TGTGCCAGCAGCCCCCGGACAGGGAACACCGGGGAGCTGTTTTTT.

The chain joins TRBV5-1 to TRBJ1-6; unclear D gene. This CDR3 region has 15 residues. Trimming shortened V by 4 bases and J by 0 bases, and 8 bases separated the two germline ends. CDR1 is SGHRS, CDR2 YFSETQ, per germline. The CDR3 coding sequence is TGCGCCAGCAGCGCCGACATCTCCTATAATTCACCCCTCCACTTT. It translates to CASSADISYNSPLHF.